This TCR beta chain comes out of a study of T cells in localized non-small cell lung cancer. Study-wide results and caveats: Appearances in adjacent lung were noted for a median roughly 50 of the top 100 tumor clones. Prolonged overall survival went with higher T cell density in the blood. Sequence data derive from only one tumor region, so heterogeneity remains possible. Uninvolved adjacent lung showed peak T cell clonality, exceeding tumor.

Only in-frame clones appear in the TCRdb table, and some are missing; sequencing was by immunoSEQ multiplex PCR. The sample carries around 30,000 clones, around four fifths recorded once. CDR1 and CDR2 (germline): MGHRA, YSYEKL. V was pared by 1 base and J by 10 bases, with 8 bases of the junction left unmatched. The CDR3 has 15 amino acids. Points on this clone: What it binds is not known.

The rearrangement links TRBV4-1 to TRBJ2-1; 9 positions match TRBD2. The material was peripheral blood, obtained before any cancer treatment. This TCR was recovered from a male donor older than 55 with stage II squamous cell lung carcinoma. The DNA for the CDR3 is TGCGCCAGCAGCCAAGTTGTAGCGGGGGTAGGGGAGCAGTTCTTC. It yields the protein CASSQVVAGVGEQFF.